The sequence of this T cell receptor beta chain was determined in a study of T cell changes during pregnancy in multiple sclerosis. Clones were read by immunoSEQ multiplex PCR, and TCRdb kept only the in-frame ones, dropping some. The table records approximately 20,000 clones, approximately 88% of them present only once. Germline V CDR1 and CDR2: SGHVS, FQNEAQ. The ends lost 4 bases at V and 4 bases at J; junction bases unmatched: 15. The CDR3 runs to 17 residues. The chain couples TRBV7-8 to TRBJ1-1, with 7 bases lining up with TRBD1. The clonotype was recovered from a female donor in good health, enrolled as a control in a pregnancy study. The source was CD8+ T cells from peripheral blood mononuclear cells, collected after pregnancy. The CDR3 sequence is CASSSFSDRAGRTEAFF. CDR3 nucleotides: TGTGCCAGCAGCTCTTTCTCCGACAGGGCTGGACGCACTGAAGCTTTCTTT.